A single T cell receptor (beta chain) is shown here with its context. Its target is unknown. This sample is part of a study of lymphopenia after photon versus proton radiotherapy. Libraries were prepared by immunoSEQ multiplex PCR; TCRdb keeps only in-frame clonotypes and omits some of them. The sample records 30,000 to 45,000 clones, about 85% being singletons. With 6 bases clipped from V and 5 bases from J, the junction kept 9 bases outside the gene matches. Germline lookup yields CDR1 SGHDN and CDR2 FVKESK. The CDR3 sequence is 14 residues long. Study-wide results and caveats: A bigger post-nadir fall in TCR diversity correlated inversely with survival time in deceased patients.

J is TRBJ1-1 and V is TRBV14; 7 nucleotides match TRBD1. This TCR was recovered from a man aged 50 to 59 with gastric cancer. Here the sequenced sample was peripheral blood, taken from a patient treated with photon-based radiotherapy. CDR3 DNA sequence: TGTGCCAGCAGTCGACAGGGTCAACGTACTGAAGCTTTCTTT. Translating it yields CASSRQGQRTEAFF.